Listed below are T cell receptor beta chains from one sample, sequenced in a study of blood T cell repertoires in COVID-19. Profiling relied on immunoSEQ multiplex PCR, and the TCRdb table lists in-frame clones only, not all of them. Here the sample spans roughly 230,000 clones, around 83% being singletons. Sequencing was carried out using peripheral blood. The receptors come from a man in his forties with active or convalescent COVID-19. Each CDR3 is given without its conserved first and last residue.

V gene	J gene	CDR3 protein
TRBV2	TRBJ1-2	ASIWADSNYGYT
TRBV12-3/TRBV12-4	TRBJ2-1	ASSLGQGQQF
TRBV6-5	TRBJ2-5	ASSYSGGETQY
TRBV14	TRBJ1-4	ASSQDFGQGNEKLF
TRBV10-3	TRBJ2-7	AISRPGQTLYEQY
TRBV11-3	TRBJ1-1	ASSLQGHAF
TRBV21-1	TRBJ1-2	ASTEEGIANYGYT
TRBV4-2	TRBJ1-5	ASSQGAAGTIYQPQH
TRBV6-6	TRBJ1-2	ASARGTGHGYT
TRBV6-5	TRBJ1-2	ASSYSKTGGFGYT
TRBV6-6	TRBJ1-3	ASTPATGRNTIY
TRBV30	TRBJ2-7	AWSRDRGHGEQY
TRBV6-6	TRBJ2-5	ASSYLHRGSGGGGETQY
TRBV27	TRBJ2-7	ASSSVGQSY
TRBV7-9	TRBJ2-1	ASSFLAGVSYNEQF
TRBV10-3	TRBJ2-2	AIMGTNTGELF
TRBV14	TRBJ2-3	ASSQHQGLTDTQY
TRBV4-2	TRBJ1-1	ASSQVGGNTEAF
TRBV11-2	TRBJ2-2	ASQYRVGTGELF
TRBV19	TRBJ1-1	ARGDRGLNTEAF
TRBV9	TRBJ2-3	ASSVAGGLGDTQY
TRBV9	TRBJ1-6	ASSHLQAVENSPLH
TRBV30	TRBJ1-4	AWGGTPTNEKLF
TRBV25-1	TRBJ2-1	ASSWGQGGNEQF
TRBV9	TRBJ1-5	ASSSEGAQPQH
TRBV13	TRBJ1-1	ASSPQNTEAF
TRBV11-2	TRBJ2-7	ASSHTGVVRREQY
TRBV19	TRBJ1-3	ASSKTGTGSGNTIY
TRBV27	TRBJ2-1	ASSTSLAGGYNEQF
TRBV7-2	TRBJ1-2	ASSPSAGGYGYT
TRBV12-5	TRBJ1-1	ASGLEGGTEAF
TRBV2	TRBJ2-3	ATRRGAGGSTDTQY
TRBV7-2	TRBJ1-1	ASSPTGGYTEAF
TRBV7-2	TRBJ2-7	ASSLARASYEQY
TRBV24-1	TRBJ1-2	ATSDPNRDSMDGYT
TRBV6-2/TRBV6-3	TRBJ2-7	ASSLNSLGVRY
TRBV5-1	TRBJ1-1	ASSKGQGAVNTEAF
TRBV9	TRBJ2-1	ASSSPFASNEQF
TRBV7-2	TRBJ2-7	ASSLGTGPYEQY
TRBV5-1	TRBJ1-6	ASSLAFDRVDNSPLH
TRBV5-1	TRBJ1-3	ASSLTLTGGTGNTIY
TRBV30	TRBJ1-1	AWSRYPQGASEAF
TRBV24-1	TRBJ2-2	ATSDTGDRGSGELF
TRBV21-1	TRBJ2-2	ASSSRLIGLAGTPSCSGELF
TRBV7-9	TRBJ2-1	ASSLSGRSNEQF
TRBV10-1	TRBJ2-5	ASSEAGVGETQY
TRBV11-2	TRBJ1-3	ASSFWAGNSGNTIY
TRBV3-1/TRBV3-2	TRBJ1-3	ASSQDLGPGGNTIY
TRBV7-9	TRBJ2-7	ASSPRGSSYEQY
TRBV30	TRBJ2-7	AWRPPEINHRDEQY
TRBV6-5	TRBJ1-2	ASSYSGLGAGGYT
TRBV9	TRBJ2-1	ASSPTRGDAQF
TRBV5-6	TRBJ1-1	ASSRNTEAF
TRBV30	TRBJ1-5	AWSVRFRDQPQH
TRBV5-1	TRBJ2-3	ASSRLLAADTQY
TRBV5-5	TRBJ1-1	ASSFRLAGNTEAF
TRBV5-6	TRBJ1-2	ASSLRRFRDGYT